These T cell receptor beta chains were read from a single sample in a study of blood T cells in healthy people across ages. TCRdb itself ran the 5' RACE reads through MiXCR, one entry per CDR3 protein. The table has hundreds of thousands of distinct CDR3 sequences, roughly 30% seen once; the top ten hold 15% to 17%. Sequencing used blood. The receptors were sampled from a woman older than 75 in good health. The CDR3 runs from the conserved cysteine through the conserved F or W. The order of the fields is V gene, clone size, D gene, CDR3 length, J gene, CDR3 DNA, CDR3 protein. D genes are given only for firm matches. The size entry is marked missing in some rows and otherwise reads once, few, many or a size class.

TRBV6-5,many,TRBD1,15,TRBJ2-7,TGTGCCAGCAGTCCTAGGGGGACAGGGGGAAACGAGCAGTACTTC,CASSPRGTGGNEQYF
TRBV5-8,many,TRBD1,15,TRBJ2-3,TGTGCCAGCAGCCGGACAGGGTTTAGCACAGATACGCAGTATTTT,CASSRTGFSTDTQYF
TRBV9,.,TRBD1,15,TRBJ2-3,TGTGCCAGCAGCGAATACAGGGGGCGGACAGATACGCAGTATTTT,CASSEYRGRTDTQYF
TRBV29-1,.,.,12,TRBJ1-1,TGCAGCGTTGAAGTACGCGGAGTTGAAGCTTTCTTT,CSVEVRGVEAFF
TRBV6-1,many,.,15,TRBJ2-1,TGTGCCAGCAGCGCAGACAGGTTATCCTACAATGAGCAGTTCTTC,CASSADRLSYNEQFF
TRBV3-1,many,TRBD2,17,TRBJ2-3,TGTGCCAGCAGCCAAGAAAGACTAGCGGGCTTCACAGATACGCAGTATTTT,CASSQERLAGFTDTQYF
TRBV5-1,.,TRBD1,14,TRBJ1-4,TGCGCCAGCAGCTTGGCCGGGACAGATGAAAAACTGTTTTTT,CASSLAGTDEKLFF
TRBV5-4,.,.,14,TRBJ2-7,TGTGCCAGCAGCCTGCAGGGGGGGCGCTACGAGCAGTACTTC,CASSLQGGRYEQYF
TRBV10-3,many,.,17,TRBJ2-3,TGTGCCATCAGCCCCAAGTCATCAGTCGGGGCCGCAGATACGCAGTATTTT,CAISPKSSVGAADTQYF
TRBV11-1,.,TRBD1,13,TRBJ1-4,TGTGCCAGCAGCCGGGACAGGGCTGAAAAACTGTTTTTT,CASSRDRAEKLFF
TRBV7-2,.,.,13,TRBJ1-1,TGTGCCAGCAGCATACGACCGGGGACTGAAGCTTTCTTT,CASSIRPGTEAFF
TRBV4-2,.,.,15,TRBJ1-2,TGTGCCAGCAGCCAAGTGGGCGGATCTAGCTATGGCTACACCTTC,CASSQVGGSSYGYTF
TRBV20-1,many,.,15,TRBJ2-7,TGCAGTGCTAGAGTACGGGGGGCGCGGATCTACGAGCAGTACTTC,CSARVRGARIYEQYF
TRBV20-1,few,TRBD1,14,TRBJ1-1,TGCAGTGCTACACCGGGACAGGGGGCCACTGAAGCTTTCTTT,CSATPGQGATEAFF
TRBV5-1,many,.,14,TRBJ1-2,TGCGCCAGCAGCCCGGCCCCGGGGACCTATGGCTACACCTTC,CASSPAPGTYGYTF
TRBV5-5,many,.,16,TRBJ1-6,TGTGCCAGCAGCTTGGCGGCCGCGGGCTATAATTCACCCCTCCACTTT,CASSLAAAGYNSPLHF
TRBV27,.,.,10,TRBJ2-5,TGTGCCAGCAGTTATGCGACCCAGTACTTC,CASSYATQYF
TRBV7-9,.,TRBD2,18,TRBJ2-5,TGTGCCAGCAGCTTAGGTCGTGGAGCGGGGGGTGACCAAGAGACCCAGTACTTC,CASSLGRGAGGDQETQYF
TRBV7-2,many,TRBD2,14,TRBJ2-7,TGTGCCAGCAGCACCACTAGCGGGGTCTACGAGCAGTACTTC,CASSTTSGVYEQYF
TRBV10-3,many,.,14,TRBJ2-3,TGTGCCATCAGTCAGGGGGGGGGCACAGATACGCAGTATTTT,CAISQGGGTDTQYF
TRBV21-1,many,.,14,TRBJ2-3,TGTGCCAGCAGCCTCGGGACCCCAAGAGATACGCAGTATTTT,CASSLGTPRDTQYF
TRBV7-2,many,.,12,TRBJ2-3,TGTGCCAGCAACCCTACCACAGATACGCAGTATTTT,CASNPTTDTQYF
TRBV6-5,.,TRBD2,15,TRBJ2-1,TGTGCCAGCAGAACCTCGGCGGGAGTGGTGAATGAGCAGTTCTTC,CASRTSAGVVNEQFF
TRBV12-3/TRBV12-4,.,TRBD1,16,TRBJ1-2,TGTGCCAGCAGTGCTCAAGCCGGGACAGGACGCTATGGCTACACCTTC,CASSAQAGTGRYGYTF
TRBV27,many,TRBD1,19,TRBJ2-1,TGTGCCAGCAGTTTATGGGGACAGGGGGTCTCGAGCTCCTACAATGAGCAGTTCTTC,CASSLWGQGVSSSYNEQFF
TRBV12-3/TRBV12-4,many,.,15,TRBJ2-4,TGTGCCAGCAGTTTAGAAGTCGGGGTTCGGGACATTCAGTACTTC,CASSLEVGVRDIQYF
TRBV25-1,many,.,11,TRBJ2-5,TGTGCCAGCAGCGTTACGGAGACCCAGTACTTC,CASSVTETQYF
TRBV7-6,few,.,16,TRBJ1-6,TGTGCCAGCAGCCTTCGGGGGAGGGCCGGTAATTCACCCCTCCACTTT,CASSLRGRAGNSPLHF
TRBV7-2,many,TRBD2,12,TRBJ2-7,TGTGCCAGCAGCTCCGGGGGGGCCGAGCAGTACTTC,CASSSGGAEQYF
TRBV5-6,many,.,16,TRBJ2-3,TGTGCCAGCAGCTCCTCCTCCGTCCCTAGCACAGATACGCAGTATTTT,CASSSSSVPSTDTQYF
TRBV3-1,many,.,15,TRBJ2-7,TGTGCCAGCAGCCAGAGACAGGCGTCCTCCTACGAGCAGTACTTC,CASSQRQASSYEQYF
TRBV12-3/TRBV12-4,many,.,15,TRBJ2-3,TGTGCCAGCAGTCCGTTCGGGGGAACCGCAGCTACGCAGTATTTT,CASSPFGGTAATQYF
TRBV4-2,many,.,15,TRBJ1-1,TGTGCCAGCAGCCCTGTCGAGCGGATGAACACTGAAGCTTTCTTT,CASSPVERMNTEAFF
TRBV7-8,many,.,15,TRBJ1-5,TGTGCCAGCAGCCCATTGACACATAGCAATCAGCCCCAGCATTTT,CASSPLTHSNQPQHF
TRBV6-2/TRBV6-3,many,.,16,TRBJ2-1,TGTGCCAGCAGTTCGGACTACCTCCCGCCCTACAATGAGCAGTTCTTC,CASSSDYLPPYNEQFF
TRBV4-2,many,.,15,TRBJ1-1,TGTGCCAGCAGCCAAGAAGACCTGGGGTCCACTGAAGCTTTCTTT,CASSQEDLGSTEAFF
TRBV20-1,.,.,14,TRBJ1-4,TGCAGTGCTAGAGATTTAGAACTTAATGAAAAACTGTTTTTT,CSARDLELNEKLFF
TRBV12-3/TRBV12-4,.,.,14,TRBJ2-5,TGTGCCAGCAGTTTAATGGCGGGGGCCGAGGCCCAGTACTTC,CASSLMAGAEAQYF
TRBV5-6,many,.,12,TRBJ2-1,TGTGCCAGCAGCTCCTTCTCGGTCGGGCAGTTCTTC,CASSSFSVGQFF
TRBV5-1,.,TRBD1,14,TRBJ1-2,TGCGCCAGCAGCACCTGGACAGGGGGCTTTGGCTACACCTTC,CASSTWTGGFGYTF
TRBV7-8,.,.,13,TRBJ1-5,TGTGCCAGCAGCTTACAAGTGAGCCAGCCCCAGCATTTT,CASSLQVSQPQHF
TRBV7-9,many,.,15,TRBJ2-5,TGTGCCAGCAGCTTAAGACGGCAACAGACGGAGACCCAGTACTTC,CASSLRRQQTETQYF